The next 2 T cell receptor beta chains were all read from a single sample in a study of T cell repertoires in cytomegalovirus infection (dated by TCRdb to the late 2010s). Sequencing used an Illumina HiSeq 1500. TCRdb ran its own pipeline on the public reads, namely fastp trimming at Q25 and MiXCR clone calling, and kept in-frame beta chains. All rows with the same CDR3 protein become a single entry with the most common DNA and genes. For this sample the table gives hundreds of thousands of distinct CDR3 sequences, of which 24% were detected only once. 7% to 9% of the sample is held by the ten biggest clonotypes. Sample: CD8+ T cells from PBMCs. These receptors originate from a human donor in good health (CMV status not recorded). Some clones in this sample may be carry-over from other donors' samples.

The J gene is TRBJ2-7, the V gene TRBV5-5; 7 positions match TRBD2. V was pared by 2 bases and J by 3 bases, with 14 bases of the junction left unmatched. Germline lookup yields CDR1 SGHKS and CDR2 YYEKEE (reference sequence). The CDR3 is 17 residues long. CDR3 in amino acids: CASSLDPGREEFYEQYF. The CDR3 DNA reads TGTGCCAGCAGCTTAGACCCGGGGAGGGAGGAGTTCTACGAGCAGTACTTC.

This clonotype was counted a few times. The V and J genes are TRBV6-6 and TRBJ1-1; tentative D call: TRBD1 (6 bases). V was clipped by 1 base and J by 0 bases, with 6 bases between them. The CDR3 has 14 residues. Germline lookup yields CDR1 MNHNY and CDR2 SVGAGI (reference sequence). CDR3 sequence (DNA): TGTGCCAGCAGTTACTACAGGGTGAACACTGAAGCTTTCTTT. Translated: CASSYYRVNTEAFF.